These 27 T cell receptor beta chains were all obtained from the same sample, sequenced in a study of T cell clonality in common variable immunodeficiency. Clones were read by immunoSEQ multiplex PCR, and TCRdb kept only the in-frame ones, dropping some. The repertoire shows some 50,000 clones, none seen only once; the top ten take 5% to 6.5%. Sequenced sample: peripheral blood mononuclear cells. The receptors derive from a person between 18 and 75 years old in good health.

This clone was detected ten times or more. The read ends 3 residues before the CDR3 terminus; that terminus is restored from the germline J gene. The gene calls are TRBV7-2 and TRBJ2-5; D remains ambiguous. V lost 1 base and J 1 base, leaving 7 bases between the germline ends. CDR1 is SGHTA, CDR2 FQGNSA, per germline. The CDR3 spans 14 residues. CDR3: CASSLVSLQETQYF. CDR3 DNA, as far as it was read: TGTGCCAGCAGCTTAGTGTCCCTCCAAGAGACC.

This clone was recorded many times. The read comes to an end 3 residues before the CDR3 does, leaving the germline J gene to fill in the end. This chain connects TRBV19 to TRBJ1-6; a weak D match, TRBD1 (5 bases). Trimming took off 7 bases at V and 7 bases at J, with 11 bases between the two ends. CDR3 length equals 13 residues. CDR1 LNHDA and CDR2 SQIVND come from the germline V gene (reference sequence). CDR3 bases read: TGTGCCAGTACCCCCGGGGGGAATTCACCC. This encodes CASTPGGNSP. The full CDR3 reads CASTPGGNSPLHF. Full variable domain (missing parts from reference TRBV19 and TRBJ1-6): DGGITQSPKYLFRKEGQNVTLSCEQNLNHDAMYWYRQDPGQGLRLIYYSQIVNDFQKGDIAEGYSVSREKKESFPLTVTSAQKNPTAFYLCASTPGGNSPLHFGNGTRLTVT.

This clone was picked up many times. The CDR3 is cut off 3 residues early in the read; its end comes from the germline J gene. The chain has TRBV5-1 and TRBJ1-1, with 7 positions matching TRBD1. Germline-derived CDR1 and CDR2 are SGHRS and YFSETQ. The ends lost 4 bases at V and 4 bases at J; junction bases unmatched: 10. This CDR3 spans 15 amino acids. CDR3 sequence: CASSPEGTVFTEAFF. The DNA read from the CDR3 is TGCGCCAGCAGCCCGGAGGGGACAGTTTTCACTGAA.

This clone was seen at least ten times. Read data end 3 residues before the CDR3 end; the end is taken from the germline J gene. V and J are TRBV28 and TRBJ2-1, with TRBD1 as a possible D gene (6 bases). The CDR3 totals 14 residues. Germline CDR1 reads MDHEN; CDR2 reads SYDVKM. With 2 bases removed from V and 4 bases from J, the gap between germline ends came to 9 bases. The sequenced CDR3 bases are TGTGCCAGCAGTTTAACCGGGACATACAATGAG. It encodes CASSLTGTYNE. The whole CDR3 protein reads CASSLTGTYNEQFF.

Remarks on this clone: The read ends 3 residues shy of where the CDR3 ends; the end is completed using the germline J gene. The V gene is TRBV7-9, the J gene TRBJ1-2; D is perhaps TRBD1 (5 bases). The CDR3 is 13 amino acids. Germline lookup yields CDR1 SEHNR and CDR2 FQNEAQ (reference sequence). The CDR3: CASSLAPGKGYTF. The DNA read from the CDR3 is TGTGCCAGCAGCTTAGCCCCAGGGAAGGGC.

This clone has a count of ten or more. The read is 3 residues too short to cover the CDR3 end, so that end is filled in from the germline J gene. V and J are TRBV5-6 and TRBJ1-4; 7 bases match TRBD1. Germline CDR1 and CDR2: SGHDT and YYEEEE. The ends lost 0 bases at V and 3 bases at J; junction bases unmatched: 2. The CDR3 contains 15 residues. The DNA read from the CDR3 is TGTGCCAGCAGCTTGGTGGGACAGCCTAATGAAAAA. As protein: CASSLVGQPNEK. The complete CDR3 sequence is CASSLVGQPNEKLFF. The whole variable domain, filled in from reference TRBV5-6 and TRBJ1-4, reads DAGVTQSPTHLIKTRGQQVTLRCSPKSGHDTVSWYQQALGQGPQFIFQYYEEEERQRGNFPDRFSGHQFPNYSSELNVNALLLGDSALYLCASSLVGQPNEKLFFGSGTQLSVL.

The table lists this clone with many counts. The read ends 3 residues early relative to the CDR3; the germline J gene fills the gap. The chain links TRBV6-4 to TRBJ2-3; 10 bases match TRBD2. The germline gives CDR1 MRHNA, CDR2 SNTAGT. The CDR3 extends over 15 amino acids. Trimming removed 3 bases from V and 2 bases from J; junction bases left unmatched: 2. CDR3 region: CASSDSGGPTDTQYF. CDR3 bases read: TGTGCCAGCAGTGATAGCGGGGGGCCCACAGATACG.

There are many counts of this clone. The read halts 3 residues ahead of the CDR3 end, with the missing end drawn from the germline J gene. The chain couples TRBV5-1 to TRBJ1-1, with D perhaps TRBD1 (6 bases). Germline CDR1 reads SGHRS; CDR2 reads YFSETQ. The CDR3 sequence is 15 residues long. Deletions cut 1 base from V and 0 bases from J, with 10 bases between. The CDR3 region is CASSLYRDLNTEAFF. CDR3 DNA, as far as it was read: TGCGCCAGCAGCTTGTACAGGGACCTGAACACTGAA. The full variable domain, completed using reference TRBV5-1 and TRBJ1-1, is KAGVTQTPRYLIKTRGQQVTLSCSPISGHRSVSWYQQTPGQGLQFLFEYFSETQRNKGNFPGRFSGRQFSNSRSEMNVSTLELGDSALYLCASSLYRDLNTEAFFGQGTRLTVV.

The sample holds many counts of this clone. The part of the CDR3 DNA that was read is TGTGCCAGCAGTTTCGCCGCGATGAACACCGGGGAG. It encodes CASSFAAMNTGE. The full CDR3 is CASSFAAMNTGELFF. The chain is built from TRBV12-3 or TRBV12-4 and TRBJ2-2; D call uncertain. With the read ending 3 residues before the CDR3 end, the germline J gene is used to fill in that end. V was trimmed by 3 bases and J by 1 base, leaving 9 bases between them. The CDR3 totals 15 residues.

Regarding this clone: The missing CDR3 end, 3 residues past where the read stops, is filled in from the germline J gene. J is TRBJ1-1 and V is TRBV2; the D is unclear. CDR1 is SNHLY, CDR2 FYNNEI, per germline. CDR3 length: 15 residues. The CDR3 DNA, read in part, is TGTGCCAGCCTCCAAGGCATTGTGAACACCGGGGAG. Translating it yields CASLQGIVNTGE. From start to end, the CDR3 is CASLQGIVNTGEAFF.

This clone was counted ten times or more. The read is 3 residues too short to cover the CDR3 end, so that end is filled in from the germline J gene. V and J are TRBV20-1 and TRBJ2-7; 7 nucleotides match TRBD1. The CDR3 contains 15 residues. Trimming cost V 5 bases and J 1 base; bases outside gene matches: 11. The germline V gene has CDR1 DFQATT and CDR2 SNEGSKA (reference sequence). The CDR3 is CSAPYSGTASYEQYF. The DNA read from the CDR3 is TGCAGTGCTCCCTATTCTGGGACAGCATCCTACGAG.

This clone was seen many times. The DNA ends 3 residues before the CDR3 does, and the rest of the CDR3 is filled in from the germline J gene. The rearrangement uses TRBV19 and TRBJ1-5; D possibly corresponds to TRBD1 (6 bases). Per germline, CDR1 LNHDA and CDR2 SQIVND (reference sequence). V was clipped by 2 bases and J by 0 bases, with 11 bases between them. The CDR3 consists of 16 residues. The chain's CDR3 is CASSIWAGDSNQPQHF. The CDR3 bases that were read are TGTGCCAGTAGTATATGGGCAGGGGATAGCAATCAGCCC. Drawing the rest from reference TRBV19 and TRBJ1-5, the complete variable domain is DGGITQSPKYLFRKEGQNVTLSCEQNLNHDAMYWYRQDPGQGLRLIYYSQIVNDFQKGDIAEGYSVSREKKESFPLTVTSAQKNPTAFYLCASSIWAGDSNQPQHFGDGTRLSIL.

This clone showed up many times. The read finishes 3 residues shy of the CDR3 end, and the germline J gene is used to complete it. The genes are TRBV27 and TRBJ1-1; TRBD1 aligns across 7 bases. From germline, CDR1 is MNHEY and CDR2 SMNVEV (reference sequence). The CDR3 runs to 15 residues. V shed 3 bases, J shed 4 bases, and the junction held 8 bases outside the gene matches. The part of the CDR3 DNA that was read is TGTGCCAGCAGTTTTGCGACAGGGCTAGGCACTGAA. It specifies CASSFATGLGTE. The full CDR3 protein reads CASSFATGLGTEAFF.

This clone was detected ten times or more. The CDR3 end is not reached by the read, which stops 3 residues before it; the germline J gene fills it in. The chain has TRBV6-1 and TRBJ1-5, with D possibly TRBD1 on 6 matching bases. V lost 4 bases and J lost 7, with 20 bases in between. This CDR3 has 16 residues. Germline assignment: CDR1 MNHNS and CDR2 SASEGT. CDR3: CASSANPGVGSQPQHF. The CDR3 bases that were read are TGTGCCAGCAGTGCAAACCCAGGGGTTGGGAGCCAGCCC.

This clone was recorded many times. The observed sequence ends 3 residues before the CDR3 terminus, with the missing tail filled in from the germline J gene. The chain is built from TRBV5-4 and TRBJ2-3; possibly TRBD2 for D (6 bases). Germline assignment: CDR1 SGHNT and CDR2 YYREEE (reference sequence). Between the trimmed V and J ends, which lost 0 bases and 8 bases, there was a span of 10 bases. CDR3 length: 13 residues. The CDR3 sequence is CASSLEYGGTQYF. CDR3 DNA (partial): TGTGCCAGCAGCTTGGAATACGGGGGTACG.

This clone was observed a few times. The CDR3 is cut off 3 residues early in the read; its end comes from the germline J gene. The chain has TRBV10-2 and TRBJ2-7; tentatively, D is TRBD1 (5 bases). This CDR3 region has 16 residues. V was cut by 7 bases and J by 0 bases, with 19 bases left in between. CDR1 and CDR2 from the germline V gene are WSHSY and SAAADI. The covered CDR3 bases are TGCGCCAGCACCAGTGAAGGGGCATTTAGCTCCTACGAG. This codes for CASTSEGAFSSYE. The entire CDR3 sequence reads CASTSEGAFSSYEQYF.

The sample holds a few counts of this clone. The DNA ends 3 residues before the CDR3 does, and the rest of the CDR3 is filled in from the germline J gene. The genes are TRBV19 and TRBJ2-7; 8 bases are a match to TRBD1. The CDR3 is 15 amino acids. J was trimmed by 5 bases and V by 4 bases; bases with no gene match: 10. Germline V gene lookup returns CDR1 LNHDA and CDR2 SQIVND (reference sequence). This CDR3 is CASSTAGGAGNEQYF. The CDR3 bases that were read are TGTGCCAGTAGTACCGCAGGGGGCGCTGGGAACGAG.

Ten or more counts support this clone. Read data end 3 residues before the CDR3 end; the end is taken from the germline J gene. J is TRBJ2-7 and V is TRBV19; 10 positions agree with TRBD1. This CDR3 contains 13 residues. Trimming cost V 8 bases and J 5 bases; bases outside gene matches: 6. The V gene's germline CDR1 is LNHDA and CDR2 SQIVND (reference sequence). The CDR3 loop reads CASRDRGSHEQYF. CDR3 DNA (partial): TGTGCCAGTCGGGACAGGGGTTCCCACGAG.

This clone was detected ten times or more. The read is 3 residues too short to cover the CDR3 end, so that end is filled in from the germline J gene. V usage is TRBV20-1 and J usage is TRBJ1-1; no clear D. This CDR3 is built from 13 residues. Germline V gene lookup returns CDR1 DFQATT and CDR2 SNEGSKA (reference sequence). CDR3 DNA, as far as it was read: TGCAGTGCTGTACACCCCGCTTCTTTGGAA. Encoded protein: CSAVHPASLE. The whole CDR3 reads CSAVHPASLEAFF.

Many counts were recorded for this clone. The read ends 3 residues early relative to the CDR3; the germline J gene fills the gap. This chain connects TRBV20-1 to TRBJ2-1, with TRBD1 as a possible D gene (6 bases). V was shortened by 2 bases and J by 8 bases, with 22 bases between the two germline ends. The germline V gene has CDR1 DFQATT and CDR2 SNEGSKA (reference sequence). This CDR3 region has 16 residues. This chain's CDR3 is CSARPGDPRSMDEQFF. Incomplete CDR3 DNA: TGCAGTGCTAGACCAGGGGACCCTAGAAGTATGGATGAG.

Only a few counts were recorded for this clone. The CDR3 end is not reached by the read, which stops 3 residues before it; the germline J gene fills it in. The chain uses TRBV7-8 and TRBJ1-1; 7 positions agree with TRBD1. The V and J ends lost 3 bases and 4 bases, in that order; junction bases with no gene match: 8. Germline CDR1 reads SGHVS; CDR2 reads FQNEAQ. There are 15 residues in the CDR3. The covered CDR3 bases are TGTGCCAGCAGCTTGGAGGGGGCCGGGGGCACTGAA. Encoded protein: CASSLEGAGGTE. The CDR3 in full is CASSLEGAGGTEAFF.

There are many counts of this clone. The missing CDR3 end, 3 residues past where the read stops, is filled in from the germline J gene. The V call is TRBV20-1, the J call TRBJ2-5, with D uncertain. Trimming took 2 bases from V and 4 from J, leaving 11 bases between them. This CDR3 region has 13 residues. CDR1 and CDR2 from the germline V gene are DFQATT and SNEGSKA (reference sequence). CDR3 DNA (partial): TGCAGTGCTAGAAATGGGCGAGGAGAGACC. This translates into CSARNGRGET. Given in full, the CDR3 is CSARNGRGETQYF.

In this sample, this clone turned up many times. The read ends 3 residues early relative to the CDR3; the germline J gene fills the gap. The V and J genes are TRBV20-1 and TRBJ1-2; possible D gene TRBD1, 6 bases. Germline V gene sequence: CDR1 DFQATT, CDR2 SNEGSKA (reference sequence). The CDR3 consists of 16 residues. The V gene lost 3 bases and the J gene lost 4 bases, with 21 bases spanning the gap. The CDR3 loop is CSARGARGKGSYGYTF. The covered CDR3 bases are TGCAGTGCTAGGGGGGCCCGGGGCAAAGGAAGCTATGGC.

In this sample, this clone turned up many times. Read data end 3 residues before the CDR3 end; the end is taken from the germline J gene. The chain uses TRBV20-1 and TRBJ1-5; 10 positions match TRBD1. CDR3 length: 13 residues. CDR1 DFQATT and CDR2 SNEGSKA come from the germline V gene (reference sequence). V dropped 7 bases and J dropped 6; count of bases not matched to a gene: 6. CDR3 DNA (partial): TGCAGTGGGCAGACAGGGGGCAGTCAGCCC. Its protein product is CSGQTGGSQP. The whole CDR3 is CSGQTGGSQPQHF.

This clone was recorded at least ten times. The read comes to an end 3 residues before the CDR3 does, leaving the germline J gene to fill in the end. The rearrangement joins TRBV19 to TRBJ1-1, with unresolved D. Deletions cut 0 bases from V and 1 base from J, with 9 bases between. The CDR3 sequence is 15 residues long. The germline gives CDR1 LNHDA, CDR2 SQIVND (reference sequence). The DNA read from the CDR3 is TGTGCCAGTAGTATAGATCCTCAGCGGAACACTGAA. Protein sequence: CASSIDPQRNTE. The full CDR3 sequence reads CASSIDPQRNTEAFF.

At least ten counts were recorded for this clone. The CDR3 is cut off 3 residues early in the read; its end comes from the germline J gene. The chain combines TRBV6-4 with TRBJ2-2; TRBD2 might be the D (5 bases). CDR3 length: 16 amino acids. Germline CDR1 is MRHNA and CDR2 is SNTAGT. The germline V and J ends were trimmed by 2 bases and 0 bases, with 10 bases remaining between them. CDR3 region: CASSDLANANTGELFF. Incomplete CDR3 DNA: TGTGCCAGCAGTGACCTAGCCAATGCGAACACCGGGGAG.

This clone was detected ten times or more. From the germline J gene comes the end of the CDR3, since the read stops 3 residues before it. The rearrangement uses TRBV6-1 and TRBJ2-7; tentatively, D is TRBD1 (5 bases). Germline assignment: CDR1 MNHNS and CDR2 SASEGT. V was cut by 1 base and J by 3 bases, with 7 bases left in between. The CDR3 is 13 amino acids. The CDR3 sequence: CASSEVRGYEQYF. Partial CDR3 DNA: TGTGCCAGCAGTGAAGTAAGGGGCTACGAG.